These 3 T cell receptor beta chains were all obtained from the same sample, sequenced in a study. TCRdb itself ran the 5' RACE reads through MiXCR, one entry per CDR3 protein. The table lists 55,000 to 75,000 distinct CDR3 sequences, approximately 29% of them singletons. The sequenced sample consisted of tumor-infiltrating naive CD4+ T cells sorted from the breast tumor. Subset: naive CD4+ T cells, CD4+CD45RA+CD25-. These receptors came from a female donor with breast cancer.

J is TRBJ1-2 and V is TRBV5-1; D uncertain. Per germline, CDR1 SGHRS and CDR2 YFSETQ. The CDR3 loop spans 15 amino acids. The V end lost 0 bases, the J end lost 2 bases, and 11 bases lay between the germline ends. The CDR3 region has the DNA TGCGCCAGCAGCTTGGAATCCGGGAGAAACTATGGCTACACCTTC. Amino acids: CASSLESGRNYGYTF.

The genes are TRBV5-1 and TRBJ2-5, with D possibly TRBD2 on 6 matching bases. The CDR3 contains 15 residues. V was shortened by 2 bases and J by 2 bases, with 13 bases between the two germline ends. CDR1 is SGHRS and CDR2 is YFSETQ in the germline V gene. This chain's CDR3 is CASSLSGSQQETQYF. As DNA, the CDR3 is TGCGCCAGCAGCTTATCCGGGAGTCAACAAGAGACCCAGTACTTC.

This clonotype has a count of ten or more. The CDR3 sequence is CASSLGRRRTTGFDYGYTF. The CDR3 DNA reads as TGTGCCAGCAGCTTGGGCCGACGCCGTACTACAGGTTTCGACTATGGCTACACCTTC. The V gene is TRBV5-5, the J gene TRBJ1-2; the D gene is possibly TRBD1 (5 bases). The V gene lost 0 bases and the J gene lost 3 bases, with 24 bases spanning the gap. Per the germline V gene, CDR1 is SGHKS and CDR2 is YYEKEE (reference sequence). The CDR3 has 19 amino acids.